This is a list of T cell receptor beta chains from one sample in a study of cytomegalovirus exposure and HLA in healthy donors. Measured with immunoSEQ multiplex PCR; TCRdb has only the in-frame clones, and not every one. The data hold about 160,000 clones, with 75% to 90% observed a single time. Source material: PBMCs. These receptor sequences come from a boy between 2 and 10 years old in good health and CMV-seronegative. Both conserved end residues are part of each CDR3. D genes are given only for firm matches. Clone size appears in some rows only: once, few, many, or a class for an expanded clone.

D gene,V gene,J gene,CDR3 length,clone size,CDR3 protein,CDR3 DNA
-,TRBV27,TRBJ1-6,14,-,CASSFGGGNSPLHF,TGTGCCAGCAGTTTTGGGGGGGGGAATTCACCCCTCCACTTT
TRBD1,TRBV2,TRBJ1-4,13,-,CATQGADNEKLFF,TGTGCCACACAGGGGGCGGACAATGAAAAACTGTTTTTT
TRBD1,TRBV7-2,TRBJ1-5,14,-,CASSSDRASQPQHF,TGTGCCAGCAGCTCCGACAGGGCATCTCAGCCCCAGCATTTT
TRBD1,TRBV29-1,TRBJ1-5,13,-,CSVGTGLNQPQHF,TGCAGCGTTGGGACAGGGTTAAATCAGCCCCAGCATTTT
TRBD1,TRBV18,TRBJ1-4,16,-,CASSPVQGATNEKLFF,TGTGCCAGCTCACCAGTCCAGGGGGCCACTAATGAAAAACTGTTTTTT
TRBD1,TRBV13,TRBJ2-1,18,-,CASSPNAGTGGSDNEQFF,TGTGCCAGCAGCCCGAACGCCGGGACAGGGGGCTCCGACAATGAGCAGTTCTTC
TRBD1,TRBV9,TRBJ2-3,17,once,CASSVSPGTGVRVTQYF,TGTGCCAGCAGCGTGAGCCCCGGGACAGGAGTGCGGGTTACGCAGTATTTT
-,TRBV14,TRBJ2-7,14,once,CASSGLYEAYEQYF,TGTGCCAGCAGTGGCTTATACGAGGCCTACGAGCAGTACTTC
-,TRBV28,TRBJ1-2,16,-,CASSLINGGGGQGYTF,TGTGCCAGCAGTTTGATCAACGGGGGCGGGGGGCAAGGCTACACCTTC
-,TRBV28,TRBJ2-7,15,-,CASSPRDIVRYEQYF,TGTGCCAGCAGTCCCAGGGACATAGTACGCTACGAGCAGTACTTC
TRBD2,TRBV18,TRBJ2-3,16,-,CASSEKRGGGTDTQYF,TGTGCCAGCTCAGAAAAGCGGGGGGGCGGCACAGATACGCAGTATTTT
-,TRBV11-1,TRBJ1-1,13,-,CASSSAVNTEAFF,TGTGCCAGCAGCTCTGCGGTGAACACTGAAGCTTTCTTT
-,TRBV4-2,TRBJ2-4,16,-,CASSQGEEIPKNIQYF,TGTGCCAGCAGCCAAGGGGAGGAGATTCCCAAAAACATTCAGTACTTC
TRBD2,TRBV6-5,TRBJ2-1,15,-,CASSYRTSGYNEQFF,TGTGCCAGCAGTTACCGGACTAGCGGATACAATGAGCAGTTCTTC
-,TRBV29-1,TRBJ2-2,11,-,CSAFRAGELFF,TGCAGCGCGTTTCGGGCCGGGGAGCTGTTTTTT
-,TRBV6-5,TRBJ2-3,14,-,CASSSYRGTDTQYF,TGTGCCAGCAGTTCATACAGGGGCACAGATACGCAGTATTTT
TRBD2,TRBV6-5,TRBJ2-7,13,-,CASRTSGAYEQYF,TGTGCCAGCCGGACTAGCGGGGCGTACGAGCAGTACTTC
TRBD2,TRBV5-1,TRBJ2-2,16,-,CASSFLSGTNTGELFF,TGCGCCAGCAGCTTCCTTAGCGGGACTAACACCGGGGAGCTGTTTTTT
TRBD1,TRBV5-6,TRBJ1-1,13,once,CASSLGARGQAFF,TGTGCCAGCAGCTTGGGGGCAAGGGGACAGGCTTTCTTT
-,TRBV7-2,TRBJ2-2,16,-,CASSLVLGHPTRELFF,TGTGCCAGCAGCTTAGTCCTAGGACACCCTACCCGGGAGCTGTTTTTT
TRBD1,TRBV5-1,TRBJ1-2,13,-,CASSWDREDGYTF,TGCGCCAGCAGCTGGGACAGGGAGGACGGCTACACCTTC
-,TRBV7-6,TRBJ2-7,14,-,CASSNSGQGYEQYF,TGTGCCAGCAGCAATAGCGGTCAAGGGTACGAGCAGTACTTC
-,TRBV10-3,TRBJ2-1,13,-,CAIRISSYNEQFF,TGTGCCATCAGGATTAGCTCCTACAATGAGCAGTTCTTC
TRBD2,TRBV9,TRBJ2-5,15,-,CASSGGLAGVETQYF,TGTGCCAGCAGCGGGGGACTAGCTGGGGTAGAGACCCAGTACTTC
-,TRBV9,TRBJ1-1,14,-,CASSVARENTEAFF,TGTGCCAGCAGCGTAGCCAGGGAGAACACTGAAGCTTTCTTT
TRBD2,TRBV9,TRBJ2-3,14,-,CASSPGLAADTQYF,TGTGCCAGCAGCCCGGGACTAGCGGCAGATACGCAGTATTTT
TRBD1,TRBV5-5,TRBJ1-2,16,-,CASSWGQGWLLGGYTF,TGTGCCAGCAGTTGGGGACAGGGATGGCTGTTGGGAGGCTACACCTTC